This T cell receptor (beta chain) derives from a study of T cell clonotyping in hematopoietic cell transplantation. This clone appeared once. Using immunoSEQ multiplex PCR, the repertoire was profiled, and TCRdb retains in-frame clones only, with some absent. The sample has several thousand clones, roughly 92% seen once; the top ten hold around 4.5%. CDR3 length: 15 amino acids. Per germline, CDR1 MNHEY and CDR2 SVGAGI. V lost 5 bases and J lost 3, with 11 bases in between. This sample comprised PBMCs, obtained 180 days after allogeneic stem cell transplant. The TCR was taken from a female patient between 50 and 59 years old who had an allogeneic stem cell transplant from an unrelated donor, so the T cells may come from the graft donor. Some clones in this sample may be carry-over from other donors' samples. V gene TRBV6-5 combines with J gene TRBJ1-6; no firm D call. The CDR3, as DNA: TGTGCCAGCAGTCCCGTAAGGGTCTATAATTCACCCCTCCACTTT. Translation: CASSPVRVYNSPLHF.